This TCR beta chain was identified during a study of cytomegalovirus exposure and HLA in healthy donors. CDR3 size: 13 residues. The germline gives CDR1 SGHTA, CDR2 FQGNSA. The germline V and J ends were trimmed by 6 bases and 4 bases, with 13 bases remaining between them. PCR amplification relied on 60 Vbeta primers (plus 13 Jbeta primers). Clones were read by immunoSEQ multiplex PCR, and TCRdb kept only the in-frame ones, dropping some. The sample holds 120,000 or so clones; about three quarters are singletons and the top ten take 6% to 8%. All the people who gave samples were healthy bone marrow donors. This clone was detected only a few times.

This TCR came from a woman aged 35 to 49 in good health and CMV-seronegative. What was sequenced was PBMCs. The chain recombines TRBV7-2 with TRBJ2-7; possibly TRBD2 for D (5 bases). CDR3 protein: CASSPLRGYEQYF. DNA of the CDR3: TGTGCCAGCAGTCCACTCCGGGGTTACGAGCAGTACTTC.